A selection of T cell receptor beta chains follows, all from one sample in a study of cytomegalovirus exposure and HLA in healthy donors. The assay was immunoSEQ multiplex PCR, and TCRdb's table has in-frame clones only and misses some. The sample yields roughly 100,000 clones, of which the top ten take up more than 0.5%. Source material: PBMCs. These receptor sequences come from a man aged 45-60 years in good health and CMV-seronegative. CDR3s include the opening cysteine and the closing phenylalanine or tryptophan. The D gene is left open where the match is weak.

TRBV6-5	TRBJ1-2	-	CASSYSGRGAYGYTF	TGTGCCAGCAGTTACTCAGGCAGGGGAGCATATGGCTACACCTTC
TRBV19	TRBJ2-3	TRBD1	CASSNDGTGWYTDTQYF	TGTGCCAGTAGCAATGACGGGACAGGGTGGTATACAGATACGCAGTATTTT
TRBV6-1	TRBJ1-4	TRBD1	CASSEAYSDRGNEKLFF	TGTGCCAGCAGTGAAGCGTATTCGGACAGGGGGAATGAAAAACTGTTTTTT
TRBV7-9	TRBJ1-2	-	CASSSAGVGRDKANYGYTF	TGTGCCAGCAGCTCCGCCGGGGTAGGACGGGACAAAGCTAACTATGGCTACACCTTC
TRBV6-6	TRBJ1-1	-	CASDRDKYTEAFF	TGTGCCAGTGACCGGGACAAATACACTGAAGCTTTCTTT
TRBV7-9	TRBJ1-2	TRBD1	CASRSTGTGGYGYTF	TGTGCCAGCAGATCGACCGGGACAGGGGGCTATGGCTACACCTTC
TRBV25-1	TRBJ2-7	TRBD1	CASSEGQGAYEQYF	TGTGCCAGCAGTGAAGGACAGGGGGCTTACGAGCAGTACTTC
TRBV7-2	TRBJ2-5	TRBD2	CASSPRLAGGPVQYF	TGTGCCAGCAGCCCACGACTAGCGGGGGGGCCGGTCCAGTACTTC
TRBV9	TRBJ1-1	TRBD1	CASSRQGENTEAFF	TGTGCCAGCAGTCGACAGGGGGAGAACACTGAAGCTTTCTTT
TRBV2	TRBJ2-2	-	CASRGRDTGELFF	TGTGCCAGCAGGGGGCGAGACACCGGGGAGCTGTTTTTT
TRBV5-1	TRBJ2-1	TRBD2	CASSPDTSGAYNEQFF	TGCGCCAGCAGCCCGGATACTAGCGGGGCCTACAATGAGCAGTTCTTC
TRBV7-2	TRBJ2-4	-	CASSLFVRGLAKNIQYF	TGTGCCAGCAGCTTATTTGTGCGGGGTTTGGCCAAAAACATTCAGTACTTC
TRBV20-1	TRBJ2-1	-	CSAGRIDEQFF	TGCAGTGCTGGGAGGATAGATGAGCAGTTCTTC
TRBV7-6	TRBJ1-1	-	CASSLQMNTEAFF	TGTGCCAGCAGCTTACAAATGAACACTGAAGCTTTCTTT
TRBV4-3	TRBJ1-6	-	CASSQDFVPRDKSSPLHF	TGCGCCAGCAGCCAAGATTTCGTACCACGGGACAAAAGTTCACCCCTCCACTTT
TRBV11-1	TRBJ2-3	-	CASSSPGVDTQYF	TGTGCCAGCAGCTCCCCGGGAGTAGATACGCAGTATTTT
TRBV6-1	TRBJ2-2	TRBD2	CASSGGVSGGMNTGELFF	TGTGCCAGCAGTGGCGGGGTGAGCGGGGGGATGAACACCGGGGAGCTGTTTTTT
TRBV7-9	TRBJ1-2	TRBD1	CASSSTGTAQPNYGYTF	TGTGCCAGCAGCTCGACCGGGACAGCGCAACCTAACTATGGCTACACCTTC